This T cell receptor beta chain was sequenced in a study of cytomegalovirus exposure and HLA in healthy donors. The PCR ran on 60 Vbeta and 13 Jbeta primers. Assay: immunoSEQ multiplex PCR; the TCRdb copy retains only in-frame clones and omits some. The sample includes roughly 100,000 clones, around a tenth seen only once; the top ten take around 5.9%. There are a few counts of this clone. Its ends do not fully match the called genes, so a read error is possible. Germline lookup yields CDR1 MDHEN and CDR2 SYDVKM. The CDR3 covers 13 residues. The chain uses TRBV28 and TRBJ2-5, with D possibly matching TRBD1 (7 bases). Sequencing was carried out using PBMCs. The origin of this receptor is a middle-aged man in good health and CMV-seropositive. This CDR3 is CAGGGGYQEAQYF. In DNA form, the CDR3 reads TGTGCCGGAGGGGGCGGTTACCAAGAGGCCCAGTACTTC.